This T cell receptor beta chain stems from a study of shared clonotypes between healthy human individuals. Study in general: Every donor yielded three CD4 naive, three CD4 memory, two CD8 naive and one CD8 memory plate. Findings and limits, study-wide: What naive subsets generally showed was a larger estimated richness than memory subsets showed.

Some clones are missing from TCRdb's copy, which holds only in-frame ones; the method was immunoSEQ multiplex PCR. The sample lists 650,000 to 750,000 clones, 72% occurring once. Note on this clone: Its target is unknown.

Germline V gene lookup returns CDR1 MNHNS and CDR2 SASEGT. Between the trimmed V and J ends, which lost 4 bases and 5 bases, there was a span of 8 bases. This CDR3 contains 13 residues. This chain connects TRBV6-1 to TRBJ2-2; D is perhaps TRBD1 (5 bases). The material sequenced was memory CD4+ T cells sorted from blood. Subset meaning: CD45RA-negative fraction. This clonotype was obtained from a woman between 25 and 40 years old in good health. CDR3 coding DNA: TGTGCCAGCAGTGTTCAGGGAACCGGGGAGCTGTTTTTT. As protein: CASSVQGTGELFF.